One sample yielded the 20 T cell receptor beta chains listed below, sequenced in a study of cytomegalovirus exposure and HLA in healthy donors listed by TCRdb under 2017. The library was generated by the immunoSEQ multiplex PCR assay. The multiplex PCR relied on a mix of 60 forward primers for TCR Vbeta segments and 13 reverse primers for TCR Jbeta segments. TCRdb mirrors the immuneACCESS table, restricted to in-frame sequences. Some clones are absent from its copies; in checked studies, under half trace to an unresolved V gene, and the reason for the others is unknown. The sample table records some 110,000 clones; 60% to 85% of these occur just once. The top ten clonotypes cover about 5% of the sample. The sequenced sample was PBMCs. The receptors here all came from a middle-aged man in good health and CMV-seropositive.

The chain uses TRBV2 and TRBJ1-2; 8 nucleotides match TRBD1. Per the germline V gene, CDR1 is SNHLY and CDR2 is FYNNEI. This CDR3 contains 14 residues. V lost 4 bases and J lost 4; bases outside the gene matches: 5. In DNA form, the CDR3 reads TGTGCCAGCAGTGGGGGACAGGTCCCCTATGGCTACACCTTC. Protein product: CASSGGQVPYGYTF.

The chain employs TRBV7-2 and TRBJ1-5; TRBD1 aligns across 9 bases. Germline-derived CDR1 and CDR2 are SGHTA and FQGNSA. This CDR3 has 15 residues. The J segment lost 4 bases and the V segment lost 4 bases, leaving 5 bases of the junction unmatched. The CDR3 bases are TGTGCCAGCAGCTCTCAAGGACAGGGGAATCAGCCCCAGCATTTT. Residues: CASSSQGQGNQPQHF.

The CDR3 loop is CASSQEYSGAPYEQYF. Written as DNA, the CDR3 is TGCGCCAGCAGCCAAGAGTATAGCGGGGCACCCTACGAGCAGTACTTC. The rearrangement links TRBV4-1 to TRBJ2-7, with TRBD2 identical over 8 bases. The junction had 6 bases not matched to a gene; V was cut back by 0 bases and J by 2 bases. Germline CDR1 MGHRA, CDR2 YSYEKL. CDR3 size: 16 residues.

The rearrangement links TRBV28 to TRBJ2-6; D perhaps matches TRBD1 (6 bases). V was pared by 6 bases and J by 2 bases, with 11 bases between. Germline V gene data show CDR1 as MDHEN and CDR2 as SYDVKM. The CDR3 is 15 amino acids. CDR3 DNA: TGTGCCAGCAGAACCCAGGGGACTGGGGCCAACGTCCTGACTTTC. It codes for CASRTQGTGANVLTF.

The V and J genes are TRBV2 and TRBJ1-2; 11 positions agree with TRBD1. The CDR3 is 17 residues long. CDR1 is SNHLY and CDR2 is FYNNEI in the germline V gene. Trimming removed 1 base from V and 6 bases from J; junction bases left unmatched: 10. The CDR3 loop is CASSEGTGGFRVNGYTF. As DNA, the CDR3 is TGTGCCAGCAGTGAAGGGACAGGGGGCTTTCGTGTTAATGGCTACACCTTC.

This chain joins TRBV19 and TRBJ1-2; 10 bases align to TRBD1. After removal of 6 bases from V and 4 bases from J, the junction contained 8 bases not matched to a gene. Germline assignment: CDR1 LNHDA and CDR2 SQIVND (reference sequence). This CDR3 comprises 15 residues. The CDR3 spells CASSSDRGLTYGYTF. Here the CDR3 DNA reads TGTGCCAGTAGCTCTGACAGGGGGCTGACCTATGGCTACACCTTC.

Worth noting for this clone: At one end, the junction sequence differs from germline, possibly due to a read error. Other DNA sequences from this sample encode an identical CDR3 as well. The V call is TRBV5-8, the J call TRBJ1-6; 9 bases are shared with TRBD1. Germline V gene sequence: CDR1 SGHTS, CDR2 YDEGEE. The CDR3 spans 14 residues. The CDR3 DNA reads as TGTGCCAGCAGTTTGGGACAGGGAAATTCACCCCTCCACTTT. The encoded protein is CASSLGQGNSPLHF.

The chain is built from TRBV29-1 and TRBJ2-7, with TRBD1 matching over 8 bases. Germline CDR1 reads SQVTM; CDR2 reads ANQGSEA. This CDR3 contains 12 residues. Trimming removed 7 bases from V and 1 base from J; junction bases left unmatched: 3. The CDR3 region is CSAGQASYEQYF. As DNA, the CDR3 is TGCAGCGCGGGACAGGCTTCCTACGAGCAGTACTTC.

V usage is TRBV10-3 and J usage is TRBJ1-2, with D maybe TRBD1 (5 bases). The V end lost 9 bases, the J end lost 8 bases, and 22 bases lay between the germline ends. Germline CDR1 is ENHRY and CDR2 is SYGVKD. CDR3 size: 14 residues. As DNA, the CDR3 is TGTGCCATAACGCAGACGGACACTGGACGGGGCTACACCTTC. Its translation: CAITQTDTGRGYTF.

CDR3 DNA: TGTGCCAGCAGCACCAGACAGGTCTTCAGCACAGATACGCAGTATTTT. Translation: CASSTRQVFSTDTQYF. The chain combines TRBV7-9 with TRBJ2-3, with D possibly TRBD1 on 6 matching bases. CDR3 length: 16 residues. Per the germline V gene, CDR1 is SEHNR and CDR2 is FQNEAQ (reference sequence). Trimming pared 5 bases from V and 0 bases from J, leaving 15 bases between.

The chain employs TRBV29-1 and TRBJ1-2; no reliable D call. The CDR3 loop spans 15 amino acids. Germline CDR1 and CDR2: SQVTM and ANQGSEA. V was cut by 8 bases and J by 3 bases, with 22 bases left in between. CDR3 in amino acids: CSTEGSTSRDYGYTF. CDR3 sequence (DNA): TGCAGCACGGAGGGCAGCACCTCTAGGGACTATGGCTACACCTTC.

For the CDR3, the DNA is TGTGCCACCAGCAGAGAAGGGGGAAATACGCAGTATTTT. This translates into CATSREGGNTQYF. This chain uses TRBV15 with TRBJ2-3, with a weak D call TRBD1 (6 bases). Trimming took off 0 bases at V and 7 bases at J, with 8 bases between the two ends. This CDR3 is 13 amino acids long. Germline CDR1 LNHNV, CDR2 YYDKDF (reference sequence).

This clone was seen a few times. For the CDR3, the DNA is TGCGCCAGCAGCTTGGCTCTGGGGACTAGCGGGAGCAATGAGCAGTTCTTC. It is translated as CASSLALGTSGSNEQFF. The V gene is TRBV5-1, the J gene TRBJ2-1; 14 bases agree with TRBD2. The CDR3 is 17 residues long. Germline V gene lookup returns CDR1 SGHRS and CDR2 YFSETQ. Germline trimming cut 0 bases from V and 6 bases from J; bases unmatched to any gene: 5.

The genes are TRBV11-2 and TRBJ1-1, with D perhaps matching TRBD1 (6 bases). The CDR3 loop spans 13 amino acids. CDR1 and CDR2 (germline): SGHAT, FQNNGV. The ends were cut back, 4 bases at V and 11 bases at J, with 17 bases in the middle. CDR3 loop: CASSSPTTGLAFF. Here the CDR3 DNA reads TGTGCCAGCAGCTCCCCGACGACAGGACTGGCTTTCTTT.

This clone was detected once. The V gene is TRBV7-2, the J gene TRBJ1-2; D not certain. The CDR3 has 11 residues. Germline V gives CDR1 SGHTA, CDR2 FQGNSA. The V end was cut by 5 bases, the J end by 4 bases, with 5 bases between. The CDR3 coding sequence is TGTGCCAGCAGCCTGTCCTATGGCTACACCTTC. It encodes CASSLSYGYTF.

J is TRBJ2-1 and V is TRBV4-3, with 9 bases matching TRBD2. CDR1 and CDR2 from the germline V gene are LGHNA and YSLEER. The CDR3 sequence is 16 residues long. V dropped 3 bases and J dropped 8; count of bases not matched to a gene: 11. For the CDR3, the DNA is TGCGCCAGCAGCCAGGTTAGCGGGAGTGGGATGTATGAGCAGTTCTTC. Protein sequence: CASSQVSGSGMYEQFF.

The chain carries TRBV6-5 and TRBJ2-7; 7 nucleotides align to TRBD2. CDR1 is MNHEY, CDR2 SVGAGI, per germline. J gave up 2 bases and V 6 bases, and 10 bases lay outside the gene matches. CDR3 length: 15 amino acids. CDR3 in DNA: TGTGCCAGCAGCCCCCCGGGGCGGGGGACCTACGAGCAGTACTTC. As protein: CASSPPGRGTYEQYF.

The chain couples TRBV15 to TRBJ2-1, with 7 bases fitting TRBD2. Looked up from germline, CDR1 is LNHNV and CDR2 is YYDKDF (reference sequence). The CDR3 runs to 16 residues. V lost 1 base and J lost 7; bases outside the gene matches: 10. The CDR3 here is CATSRGGGVGGNEQFF. The CDR3 DNA sequence: TGTGCCACCAGCAGAGGTGGGGGGGTCGGAGGGAATGAGCAGTTCTTC.

The genes are TRBV11-2 and TRBJ1-2; 8 bases agree with TRBD1. The CDR3 length is 13 residues. The germline CDR1 and CDR2 sequences are SGHAT and FQNNGV. V shed 3 bases and J 3 bases; nucleotides not matched to a gene: 0. Here the CDR3 reads CASSLTGDYGYTF. CDR3 DNA sequence: TGTGCCAGCAGCTTGACAGGGGACTATGGCTACACCTTC. Together with reference TRBV11-2 and TRBJ1-2, the CDR3 gives the full variable domain: EAGVAQSPRYKIIEKRQSVAFWCNPISGHATLYWYQQILGQGPKLLIQFQNNGVVDDSQLPKDRFSAERLKGVDSTLKIQPAKLEDSAVYLCASSLTGDYGYTFGSGTRLTVV.

The rearrangement links TRBV7-2 to TRBJ1-1; D may be TRBD1 (5 bases). Germline V gene data show CDR1 as SGHTA and CDR2 as FQGNSA. CDR3 length: 15 residues. Deletions cut 0 bases from V and 4 bases from J, with 12 bases between. CDR3 in DNA: TGTGCCAGCAGCTTAGCGGGGTGGGGGGGCACTGAAGCTTTCTTT. It is translated as CASSLAGWGGTEAFF.